The rows below give T cell receptor beta chains drawn from one sample of a study of cytomegalovirus exposure and HLA in healthy donors. Profiling relied on immunoSEQ multiplex PCR, and the TCRdb table lists in-frame clones only, not all of them. Found here are 130,000 or so clones, nearly 80% of them singletons; the top ten hold around 0.99%. Sequencing was performed on PBMCs. The source is a male donor in good health and CMV-seronegative. Each CDR3 is given with its conserved first and last residue. Fields, in order: CDR3 length, J gene, clone size, D gene, V gene, CDR3 DNA, CDR3 protein. The D gene is left open where the match is weak. Expanded clones are given a class, and other clones once, few, many or no size at all.

15 TRBJ2-7 NA TRBD1 TRBV9 TGTGCCAGCAGCGCCACCGGGACAGGGTATCAGGAGCAGTACTTC CASSATGTGYQEQYF
15 TRBJ2-5 once NA TRBV9 TGTGCCAGCAGCCCCAGAGGCCAGTCCCAAGAGACCCAGTACTTC CASSPRGQSQETQYF
14 TRBJ1-5 once NA TRBV9 TGTGCCAGCAGCTCCACCGGAGGCAATCAGCCCCAGCATTTT CASSSTGGNQPQHF
14 TRBJ2-7 NA NA TRBV6-5 TGTGCCAGCAGTTACTCGGCAGGGGAATACGAGCAGTACTTC CASSYSAGEYEQYF
15 TRBJ1-1 NA TRBD1 TRBV27 TGTGCCAGCAGTTTAAAGGGGGCTGGACACACTGAAGCTTTCTTT CASSLKGAGHTEAFF
15 TRBJ2-2 few NA TRBV7-3 TGTGCCAGCAGCTTAACGTTTCCGGGAACCGGGGAGCTGTTTTTT CASSLTFPGTGELFF
14 TRBJ2-2 NA NA TRBV27 TGTGCCAGCAGTTTAGGCGGGTTCACCGGGGAGCTGTTTTTT CASSLGGFTGELFF
13 TRBJ1-1 NA TRBD1 TRBV5-1 TGCGCCAGCAGCCCGACAGGGGTTACTGAAGCTTTCTTT CASSPTGVTEAFF
16 TRBJ1-3 NA NA TRBV18 TGTGCCAGCTCACTATCCCTGGGGGGCTCTGGAAACACCATATATTTT CASSLSLGGSGNTIYF
14 TRBJ2-7 NA NA TRBV29-1 TGCAGCGTTGAAGTTGGGCCTTTCTCCTACGAGCAGTACTTC CSVEVGPFSYEQYF
12 TRBJ1-1 NA TRBD1 TRBV7-9 TGTTCCAGCAGCCAACAGGGGGATGAGGCTTTCTTT CSSSQQGDEAFF
14 TRBJ1-4 NA TRBD1 TRBV6-1 TGTGCCAGCAGTCTACAGGGGTTCGGGGAAAAACTGTTTTTT CASSLQGFGEKLFF
13 TRBJ2-1 NA TRBD1 TRBV2 TGTGCCAGCAGTGGGACAGGGGTCAATGAGCAGTTCTTC CASSGTGVNEQFF
13 TRBJ2-4 NA NA TRBV7-8 TGTGCCAGCAGCTCCCCGGACAGAAACATTCAGTACTTC CASSSPDRNIQYF
12 TRBJ2-7 NA NA TRBV30 TGTGCCTGGAGTGTTCGGTCGGGCGAGCAGTACTTC CAWSVRSGEQYF
16 TRBJ1-2 NA NA TRBV5-1 TGCGCCAGCAGCTTGAACCCTGGGCGAGCTAACTATGGCTACACCTTC CASSLNPGRANYGYTF
13 TRBJ1-1 NA NA TRBV5-1 TGCGCCAGCAGCCCTTACGGGATCACTGAAGCTTTCTTT CASSPYGITEAFF
14 TRBJ1-5 once NA TRBV10-3 TGTGCCACCGACCGGCAGGGGAGCAATCAGCCCCAGCATTTT CATDRQGSNQPQHF
13 TRBJ2-5 NA NA TRBV30 TGTGCCTGGAGTGTAGGTTTGGGCGAGACCCAGTACTTC CAWSVGLGETQYF
15 TRBJ1-4 NA NA TRBV5-1 TGCGCCAGCAGATTTGGACAAGCAACTAATGAAAAACTGTTTTTT CASRFGQATNEKLFF
16 TRBJ1-6 NA NA TRBV5-1 TGCGCCAGCAGCATTCGGGGGAGCTCCTATAATTCACCCCTCCACTTT CASSIRGSSYNSPLHF
15 TRBJ1-6 few TRBD1 TRBV4-3 TGCGCCAGCAGCTACGGACAGGGAGGGGGATCACCCCTCCACTTT CASSYGQGGGSPLHF
12 TRBJ2-1 NA NA TRBV30 TGTGCCTGGAGTATAGGGGTGGATGAGCAGTTCTTC CAWSIGVDEQFF
13 TRBJ1-5 NA NA TRBV2 TGTGCCAGCAAACCGGGACTGGGTCAGCCCCAGCATTTT CASKPGLGQPQHF
13 TRBJ2-4 NA TRBD2 TRBV5-1 TGCGCCAGCAGCAGAGGACTAGAAGACATTCAGTACTTC CASSRGLEDIQYF
15 TRBJ1-2 few TRBD1 TRBV5-1 TGCGCCACCTCCCGCCAGGGACAGGCCCCGGGTGGCTACACCTTC CATSRQGQAPGGYTF
12 TRBJ2-7 NA NA TRBV13 TGTGCCAGCAGCTTCGAGGGCTACGAGCAGTACTTC CASSFEGYEQYF
15 TRBJ1-1 NA TRBD1 TRBV27 TGTGCCACCTCAACTGCCCGGACAGGGGGAACTGAAGCTTTCTTT CATSTARTGGTEAFF
13 TRBJ1-3 NA NA TRBV7-9 TGTGCCAGCAGCTCGACAGTCAGTAGCACCATATATTTT CASSSTVSSTIYF
12 TRBJ2-3 NA NA TRBV6-5 TGTGCCACCCGGGGTCACACAGATACGCAGTATTTT CATRGHTDTQYF
16 TRBJ2-3 once NA TRBV7-2 TGTGCCAGCAGCTTAAAGTCGTCAGGCTACACAGATACGCAGTATTTT CASSLKSSGYTDTQYF
17 TRBJ2-3 NA TRBD2 TRBV30 TGTGCCTGGAGTGAGAGGGGACTAGCGGTTAGCACAGATACGCAGTATTTT CAWSERGLAVSTDTQYF
15 TRBJ2-3 once NA TRBV15 TGTGCCACCAGCGCCCGACACGGACTCACAGATACGCAGTATTTT CATSARHGLTDTQYF
15 TRBJ1-4 once TRBD1 TRBV4-3 TGCGCCAGCAGCCAAGGGGTCCAGGGGGTTGAAAAACTGTTTTTT CASSQGVQGVEKLFF
13 TRBJ2-3 NA NA TRBV4-1 TGCGCCAGCAGCCAAGGGGAGCGGGATACGCAGTATTTT CASSQGERDTQYF
14 TRBJ2-5 NA TRBD1 TRBV5-4 TGTGCCAGCACCCGTGGACAGGCTCAAGAGACCCAGTACTTC CASTRGQAQETQYF
13 TRBJ1-6 few TRBD1 TRBV6-5 TGTGCCAGCGGGGGACAGTATAATTCACCCCTCCACTTT CASGGQYNSPLHF
15 TRBJ2-7 NA NA TRBV15 TGTGCCACCAGCAGAGATTTTGACGCGGTAGGTGAGCAGTACTTC CATSRDFDAVGEQYF
14 TRBJ1-2 NA NA TRBV6-5 TGTGCCAGCAGTTACGGCGGGATCCCCTATGGCTACACCTTC CASSYGGIPYGYTF
13 TRBJ1-1 NA NA TRBV30 TGTGCCTGGAGCACCGTAGGGGCTCTCGAAGCTTTCTTT CAWSTVGALEAFF
16 TRBJ2-3 NA TRBD2 TRBV4-1 TGCGCCAGCAGCCAGTCCCTAGCGGGGGGGCGGGATACGCAGTATTTT CASSQSLAGGRDTQYF
15 TRBJ2-3 NA TRBD2 TRBV4-3 TGCGCCAGCAGCATAGGCGGGGGATTCACAGATACGCAGTATTTT CASSIGGGFTDTQYF
13 TRBJ1-3 few NA TRBV29-1 TGCAGCGTATCCGACAACTCTGGAAACACCATATATTTT CSVSDNSGNTIYF
15 TRBJ2-7 NA TRBD1 TRBV5-1 TGCGCCAGCAGCTTGGACGGACAGGACCCCTACGAGCAGTACTTC CASSLDGQDPYEQYF
12 TRBJ1-6 NA NA TRBV30 TGTGCCTGGAGTGTATTGGGAGGGCCCCTCCACTTT CAWSVLGGPLHF
13 TRBJ1-6 NA NA TRBV5-1 TGCGCCAGCAGGGGGGAGGGGGATTCACCCCTCCACTTT CASRGEGDSPLHF
16 TRBJ1-4 many NA TRBV4-2 TGTGCCAGCAGCCAAGAGATTAGGGGCTTCGGAGAAAAACTGTTTTTT CASSQEIRGFGEKLFF
15 TRBJ1-2 once TRBD1 TRBV30 TGTGCCTGGAGTCTTTCGACAGGGTGGGGCTATGGCTACACCTTC CAWSLSTGWGYGYTF
14 TRBJ1-1 once TRBD1 TRBV18 TGTGCCAGCTCATCGACAGGGGGGGACACTGAAGCTTTCTTT CASSSTGGDTEAFF
19 TRBJ2-7 NA NA TRBV7-9 TGTGCCAGCAGCACGAGGGGGCCCCAGGTAGGAGTCGGGGGCTACGAGCAGTACTTC CASSTRGPQVGVGGYEQYF
12 TRBJ2-3 NA TRBD2 TRBV13 TGTGCCAGTGGACTAGCAGTAGATACGCAGTATTTT CASGLAVDTQYF
17 TRBJ2-5 NA TRBD1 TRBV7-2 TGTGCCAGCAGCTTAGTTGGGACAGGGGTATCGGGAGAGACCCAGTACTTC CASSLVGTGVSGETQYF
15 TRBJ2-7 NA TRBD2 TRBV11-2 TGTGCCAGCAGCCCCCCGGGGGAGGGGACTTGGGAGCAGTACTTC CASSPPGEGTWEQYF
16 TRBJ1-2 NA TRBD1 TRBV5-5 TGTGCCAGCAACTTTGGGACAGGGCCCTTTGGCTATGGCTACACCTTC CASNFGTGPFGYGYTF
14 TRBJ2-7 NA TRBD2 TRBV11-2 TGTGCCAGCAGCTCCGGGACTAGCGGCTACGAGCAGTACTTC CASSSGTSGYEQYF
17 TRBJ2-1 NA TRBD1 TRBV5-6 TGTGCCAGCAGTAATGGGGTAGGACAGGGGACCTACAATGAGCAGTTCTTC CASSNGVGQGTYNEQFF
14 TRBJ2-4 NA TRBD1 TRBV5-4 TGTGCCAGCAGCATCCAGGGGGCGGAAAACATTCAGTACTTC CASSIQGAENIQYF
14 TRBJ1-5 NA NA TRBV19 TGTGCCAGTAGTATCTCGGGGGGCAATCAGCCCCAGCATTTT CASSISGGNQPQHF